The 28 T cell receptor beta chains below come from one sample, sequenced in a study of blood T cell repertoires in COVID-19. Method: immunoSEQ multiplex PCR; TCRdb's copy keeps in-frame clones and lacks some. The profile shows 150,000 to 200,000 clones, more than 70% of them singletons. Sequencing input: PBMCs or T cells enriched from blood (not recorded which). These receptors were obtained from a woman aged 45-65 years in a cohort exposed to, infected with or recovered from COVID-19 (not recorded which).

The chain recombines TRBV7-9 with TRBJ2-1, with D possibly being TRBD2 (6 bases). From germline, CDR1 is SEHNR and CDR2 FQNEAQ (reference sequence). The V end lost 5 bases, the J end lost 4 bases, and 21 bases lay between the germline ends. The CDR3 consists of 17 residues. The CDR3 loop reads CASSPPLRESIYNEQFF. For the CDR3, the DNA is TGTGCCAGCAGCCCGCCCCTGCGGGAAAGCATTTACAATGAGCAGTTCTTC.

CDR3 region: CASSLSENTGELFF. CDR3 DNA: TGTGCCAGCAGTTTAAGCGAGAACACCGGGGAGCTGTTTTTT. V gene TRBV2 combines with J gene TRBJ2-2; D is undetermined. The V and J ends lost 5 bases and 1 base respectively, with 8 bases between them. This CDR3 has 14 residues. Germline CDR1 SNHLY, CDR2 FYNNEI. The whole variable domain, remainder taken from reference TRBV2 and TRBJ2-2, is EPEVTQTPSHQVTQMGQEVILRCVPISNHLYFYWYRQILGQKVEFLVSFYNNEISEKSEIFDDQFSVERPDGSNFTLKIRSTKLEDSAMYFCASSLSENTGELFFGEGSRLTVL.

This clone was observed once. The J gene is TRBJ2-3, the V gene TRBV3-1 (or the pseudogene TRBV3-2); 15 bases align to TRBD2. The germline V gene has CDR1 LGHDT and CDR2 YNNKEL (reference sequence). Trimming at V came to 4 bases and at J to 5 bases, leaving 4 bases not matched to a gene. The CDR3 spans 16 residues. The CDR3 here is CASSRLGLAGGDTQYF. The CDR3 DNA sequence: TGTGCCAGCAGCCGCTTGGGACTAGCGGGAGGAGATACGCAGTATTTT.

CDR3 DNA sequence: TGTGCCAGCAGCCGAACGGGGGGGGCGCGTAATGAGCAGTTCTTC. Its translation: CASSRTGGARNEQFF. The genes are TRBV11-2 and TRBJ2-1, with TRBD2 matching over 8 bases. The CDR3 totals 15 residues. With V trimmed by 5 bases and J by 7 bases, 10 bases remained unmatched. Looked up from germline, CDR1 is SGHAT and CDR2 is FQNNGV.

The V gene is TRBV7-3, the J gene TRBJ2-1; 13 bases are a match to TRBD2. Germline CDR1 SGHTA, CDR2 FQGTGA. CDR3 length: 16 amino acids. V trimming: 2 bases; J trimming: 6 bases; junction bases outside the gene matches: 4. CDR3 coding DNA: TGTGCCAGCAGCTTAGGACTAGCGGGAGTTCGCAATGAGCAGTTCTTC. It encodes CASSLGLAGVRNEQFF.

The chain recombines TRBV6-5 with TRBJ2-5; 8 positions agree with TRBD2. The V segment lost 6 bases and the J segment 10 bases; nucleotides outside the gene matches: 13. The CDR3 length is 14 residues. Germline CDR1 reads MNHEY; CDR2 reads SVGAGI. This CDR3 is CASRPSGGARDQYF. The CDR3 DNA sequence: TGTGCCAGCAGACCCTCGGGGGGGGCCCGCGACCAGTACTTC.

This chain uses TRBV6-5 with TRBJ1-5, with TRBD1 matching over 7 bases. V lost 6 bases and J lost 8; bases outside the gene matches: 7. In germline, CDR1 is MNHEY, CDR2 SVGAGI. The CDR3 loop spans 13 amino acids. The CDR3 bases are TGTGCCAGCAGCGGGACAGTCGTAGAGCCCCAGCATTTT. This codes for CASSGTVVEPQHF.

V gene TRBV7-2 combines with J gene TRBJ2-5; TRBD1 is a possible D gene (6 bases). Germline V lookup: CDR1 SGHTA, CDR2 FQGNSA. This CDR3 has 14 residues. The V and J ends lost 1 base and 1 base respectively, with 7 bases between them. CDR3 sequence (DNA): TGTGCCAGCAGCTTAGGCAGGGGCCAAGAGACCCAGTACTTC. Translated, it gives CASSLGRGQETQYF.

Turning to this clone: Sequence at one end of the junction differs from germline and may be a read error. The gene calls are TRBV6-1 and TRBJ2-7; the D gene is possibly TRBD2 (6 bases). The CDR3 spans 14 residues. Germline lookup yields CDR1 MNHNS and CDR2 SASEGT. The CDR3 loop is CASSEGSWLASRGF. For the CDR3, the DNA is TGTGCCAGCAGTGAAGGTAGTTGGCTAGCGAGCCGGGGATTC.

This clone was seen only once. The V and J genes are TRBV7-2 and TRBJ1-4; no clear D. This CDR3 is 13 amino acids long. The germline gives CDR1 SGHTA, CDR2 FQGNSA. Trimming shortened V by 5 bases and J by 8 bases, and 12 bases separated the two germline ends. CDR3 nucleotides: TGTGCCAGCAGCCCTCGCCGAGGGGAAAAACTGTTTTTT. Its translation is CASSPRRGEKLFF.

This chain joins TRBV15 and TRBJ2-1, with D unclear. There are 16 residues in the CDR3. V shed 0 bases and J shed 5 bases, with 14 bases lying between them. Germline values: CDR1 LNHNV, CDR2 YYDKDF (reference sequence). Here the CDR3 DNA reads TGTGCCACCAGCAGAGATCGATCGCTAGGTGACAATGAGCAGTTCTTC. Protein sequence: CATSRDRSLGDNEQFF.

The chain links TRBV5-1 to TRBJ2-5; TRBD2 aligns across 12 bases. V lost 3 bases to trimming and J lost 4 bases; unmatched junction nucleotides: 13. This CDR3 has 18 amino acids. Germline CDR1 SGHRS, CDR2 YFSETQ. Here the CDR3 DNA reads TGCGCCAGCAGCTCGTACTCTAGCGGGAGGGCCCTCAGAGAGACCCAGTACTTC. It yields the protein CASSSYSSGRALRETQYF.

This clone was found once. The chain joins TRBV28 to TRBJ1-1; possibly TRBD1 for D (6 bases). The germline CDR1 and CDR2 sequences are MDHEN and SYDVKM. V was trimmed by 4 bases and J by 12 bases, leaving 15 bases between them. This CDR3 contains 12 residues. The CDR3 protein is CASSSRRDISFF. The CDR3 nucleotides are TGTGCCAGCAGTTCCCGAAGGGACATTTCTTTCTTT. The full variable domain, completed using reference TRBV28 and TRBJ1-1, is DVKVTQSSRYLVKRTGEKVFLECVQDMDHENMFWYRQDPGLGLRLIYFSYDVKMKEKGDIPEGYSVSREKKERFSLILESASTNQTSMYLCASSSRRDISFFGQGTRLTVV.

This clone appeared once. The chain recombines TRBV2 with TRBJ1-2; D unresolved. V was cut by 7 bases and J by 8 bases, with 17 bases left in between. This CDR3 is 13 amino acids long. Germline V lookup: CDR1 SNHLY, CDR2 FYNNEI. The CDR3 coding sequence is TGTGCCAGCACCTCGGACTCTCCCCCCGGCTACACCTTC. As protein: CASTSDSPPGYTF.

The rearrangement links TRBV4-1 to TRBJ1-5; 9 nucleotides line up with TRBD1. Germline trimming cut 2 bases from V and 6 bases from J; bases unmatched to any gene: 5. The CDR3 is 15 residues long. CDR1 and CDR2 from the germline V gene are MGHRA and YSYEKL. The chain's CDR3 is CASSQPGTGFQPQHF. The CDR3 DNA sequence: TGCGCCAGCAGCCAACCCGGGACAGGGTTTCAGCCCCAGCATTTT.

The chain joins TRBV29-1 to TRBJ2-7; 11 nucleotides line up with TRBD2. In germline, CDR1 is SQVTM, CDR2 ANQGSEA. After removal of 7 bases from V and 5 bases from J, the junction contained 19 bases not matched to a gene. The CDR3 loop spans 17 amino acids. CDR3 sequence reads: CSADLGTSGNGGNEQYF. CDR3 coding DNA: TGCAGCGCAGATTTGGGGACTAGCGGAAACGGGGGCAACGAGCAGTACTTC.

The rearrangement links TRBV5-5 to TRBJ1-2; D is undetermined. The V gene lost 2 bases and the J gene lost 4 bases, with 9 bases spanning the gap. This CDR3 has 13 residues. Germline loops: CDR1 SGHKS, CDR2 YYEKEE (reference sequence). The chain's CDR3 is CASSFQEAYGYTF. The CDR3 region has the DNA TGTGCCAGCAGCTTCCAGGAGGCCTATGGCTACACCTTC.

CDR3 sequence reads: CASRDTGFRYEQYF. CDR3 bases: TGTGCCAGCAGGGACACAGGTTTCAGGTACGAGCAGTACTTC. J is TRBJ2-7 and V is TRBV2; D might be TRBD1 (5 bases). From germline, CDR1 is SNHLY and CDR2 FYNNEI. The CDR3 contains 14 residues. Trimming stripped 6 bases from V and 4 bases from J, with 16 bases between. Complete variable domain (other parts from reference TRBV2 and TRBJ2-7): EPEVTQTPSHQVTQMGQEVILRCVPISNHLYFYWYRQILGQKVEFLVSFYNNEISEKSEIFDDQFSVERPDGSNFTLKIRSTKLEDSAMYFCASRDTGFRYEQYFGPGTRLTVT.

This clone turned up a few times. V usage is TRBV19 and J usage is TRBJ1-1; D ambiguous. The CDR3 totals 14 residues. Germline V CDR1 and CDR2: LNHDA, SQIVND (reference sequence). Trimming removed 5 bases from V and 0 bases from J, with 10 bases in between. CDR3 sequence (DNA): TGTGCCAGTAGTCTTCAGCGGATGAACACTGAAGCTTTCTTT. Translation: CASSLQRMNTEAFF.

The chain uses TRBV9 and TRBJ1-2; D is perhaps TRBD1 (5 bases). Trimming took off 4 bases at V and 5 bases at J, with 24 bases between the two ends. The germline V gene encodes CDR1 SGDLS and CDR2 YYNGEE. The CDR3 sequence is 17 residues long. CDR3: CASSPRPLGGPGYGYTF. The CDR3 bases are TGTGCCAGCAGCCCACGACCGCTGGGGGGACCTGGGTATGGCTACACCTTC.

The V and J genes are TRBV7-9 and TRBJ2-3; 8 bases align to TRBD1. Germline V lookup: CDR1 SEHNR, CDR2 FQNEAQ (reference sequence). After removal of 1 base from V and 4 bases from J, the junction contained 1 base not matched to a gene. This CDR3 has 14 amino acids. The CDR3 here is CASSLGQGSDTQYF. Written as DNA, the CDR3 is TGTGCCAGCAGCTTAGGACAGGGGTCAGATACGCAGTATTTT.

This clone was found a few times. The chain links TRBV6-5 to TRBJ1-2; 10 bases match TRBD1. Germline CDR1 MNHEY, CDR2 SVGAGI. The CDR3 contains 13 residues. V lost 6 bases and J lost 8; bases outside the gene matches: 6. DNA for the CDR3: TGTGCCAGCAGGATCGGACAGGGGGGAGGCTACACCTTC. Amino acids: CASRIGQGGGYTF.

CDR3 bases: TGTGCCAGCAGCTTAGGGACACAAGAGACCCAGTACTTC. This encodes CASSLGTQETQYF. This rearrangement joins TRBV11-2 to TRBJ2-5; perhaps TRBD1 as D (5 bases). V dropped 1 base and J dropped 2 bases, with 5 bases sitting between them. CDR3 size: 13 residues. In germline, CDR1 is SGHAT, CDR2 FQNNGV. Supplemented by reference TRBV11-2 and TRBJ2-5, the full variable domain reads EAGVAQSPRYKIIEKRQSVAFWCNPISGHATLYWYQQILGQGPKLLIQFQNNGVVDDSQLPKDRFSAERLKGVDSTLKIQPAKLEDSAVYLCASSLGTQETQYFGPGTRLLVL.

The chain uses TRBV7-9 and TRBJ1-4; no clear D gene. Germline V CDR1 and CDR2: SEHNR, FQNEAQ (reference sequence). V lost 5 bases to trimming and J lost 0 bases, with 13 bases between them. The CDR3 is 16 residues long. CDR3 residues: CASSDNYSATNEKLFF. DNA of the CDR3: TGTGCCAGCAGCGATAATTACAGTGCAACTAATGAAAAACTGTTTTTT.

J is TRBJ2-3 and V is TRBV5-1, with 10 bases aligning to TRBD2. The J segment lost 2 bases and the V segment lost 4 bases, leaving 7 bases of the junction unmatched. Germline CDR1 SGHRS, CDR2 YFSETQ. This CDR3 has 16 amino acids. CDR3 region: CASSLTSGRFTDTQYF. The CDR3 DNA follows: TGCGCCAGCAGCCTGACTAGCGGGCGGTTCACAGATACGCAGTATTTT.

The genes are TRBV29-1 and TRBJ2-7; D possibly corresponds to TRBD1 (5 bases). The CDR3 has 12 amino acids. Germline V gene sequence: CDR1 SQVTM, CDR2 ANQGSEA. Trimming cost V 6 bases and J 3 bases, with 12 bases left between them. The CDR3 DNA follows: TGCAGCGTCGTGGACACTATCTACGAGCAGTACTTC. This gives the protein CSVVDTIYEQYF.

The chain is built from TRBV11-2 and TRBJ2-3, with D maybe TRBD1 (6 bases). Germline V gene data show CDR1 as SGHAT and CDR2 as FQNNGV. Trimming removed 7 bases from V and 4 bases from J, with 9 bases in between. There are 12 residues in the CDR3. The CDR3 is CASTTGSDTQYF. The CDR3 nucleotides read TGTGCCAGCACTACAGGGTCAGATACGCAGTATTTT. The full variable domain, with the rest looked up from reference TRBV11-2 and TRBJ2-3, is EAGVAQSPRYKIIEKRQSVAFWCNPISGHATLYWYQQILGQGPKLLIQFQNNGVVDDSQLPKDRFSAERLKGVDSTLKIQPAKLEDSAVYLCASTTGSDTQYFGPGTRLTVL.

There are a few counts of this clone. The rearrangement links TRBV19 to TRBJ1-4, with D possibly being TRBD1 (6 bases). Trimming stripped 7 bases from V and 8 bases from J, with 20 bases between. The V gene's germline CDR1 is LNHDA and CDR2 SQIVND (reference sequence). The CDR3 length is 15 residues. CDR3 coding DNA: TGTGCCAGTAAAACTGGGAGGGGGTCACCCGAAAAACTGTTTTTT. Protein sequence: CASKTGRGSPEKLFF.